The rows below give T cell receptor beta chains drawn from one sample of a study of shared clonotypes between healthy human individuals. Only in-frame clones appear in the TCRdb table, and some are missing; sequencing was by immunoSEQ multiplex PCR. The sample includes fewer than 150,000 clones, 65% to 75% of them seen just once. The sample taken for sequencing was memory CD8+ T cells sorted from blood. These receptors all come from a woman aged 25 to 45 in good health. Both conserved end residues are part of each CDR3. The D gene is left open where the match is weak. Rows may omit the clone size; those that give it use once, few, many or a size class.

abundance	v_gene	d_gene	j_gene	CDR3aa	CDR3nt
.	TRBV19	.	TRBJ2-7	CASSIPGNSYEQYF	TGTGCCAGTAGTATACCCGGGAACTCCTACGAGCAGTACTTC
.	TRBV28	TRBD2	TRBJ2-3	CASSLGTSGRAADTQYF	TGTGCCAGCAGTTTGGGGACTAGCGGGAGGGCCGCAGATACGCAGTATTTT
.	TRBV4-1	.	TRBJ2-5	CASSQDDHFSGVETQYF	TGCGCCAGCAGCCAAGATGATCACTTCTCGGGGGTCGAGACCCAGTACTTC
.	TRBV4-2	TRBD2	TRBJ2-1	CASSQEGAGGPYNEQFF	TGTGCCAGCAGCCAAGAGGGGGCGGGAGGGCCCTACAATGAGCAGTTCTTC
.	TRBV6-5	TRBD2	TRBJ2-1	CASSYLGLAGEDEQFF	TGTGCCAGCAGTTACCTTGGACTAGCGGGTGAGGATGAGCAGTTCTTC
once	TRBV28	.	TRBJ2-7	CASKPRLGTPYEQYF	TGTGCCAGCAAACCCCGCCTGGGGACACCCTACGAGCAGTACTTC
.	TRBV28	.	TRBJ2-7	CASSLYFRGGPKYEQYF	TGTGCCAGCAGTTTATATTTCAGAGGTGGACCGAAATACGAGCAGTACTTC
medium-sized	TRBV6-4	TRBD1	TRBJ2-3	CASSDGTGGTDTQYF	TGTGCCAGCAGTGACGGGACAGGGGGCACAGATACGCAGTATTTT
few	TRBV7-9	.	TRBJ1-2	CASPRVAEDGYTF	TGTGCCAGCCCCCGAGTGGCTGAGGATGGCTACACCTTC
many	TRBV13	.	TRBJ2-1	CASSLLPSEQFF	TGTGCCAGCAGCTTATTACCGAGTGAGCAGTTCTTC
.	TRBV6-5	.	TRBJ2-7	CASMYSPGYEQYF	TGTGCCAGCATGTATTCCCCAGGCTACGAGCAGTACTTC
.	TRBV10-3	TRBD2	TRBJ2-2	CAIMGLATGELFF	TGTGCCATCATGGGACTAGCCACCGGGGAGCTGTTTTTT
.	TRBV6-4	TRBD1	TRBJ1-2	CASSTGDLRGYTF	TGTGCCAGCAGTACAGGGGATTTAAGAGGCTACACCTTC
.	TRBV9	.	TRBJ2-3	CASTPQGYYTDTQYF	TGTGCCAGCACCCCTCAGGGGTATTACACAGATACGCAGTATTTT
.	TRBV10-3	TRBD2	TRBJ2-1	CAISEGGSGRGGYNEQFF	TGTGCCATCAGTGAGGGTGGTAGCGGACGGGGGGGCTACAATGAGCAGTTCTTC
once	TRBV4-1	.	TRBJ2-3	CASSQERPRDTQYF	TGCGCCAGCAGCCAAGAGAGACCAAGAGATACGCAGTATTTT
.	TRBV5-4	TRBD2	TRBJ2-7	CASSLNCGGLYEQYF	TGTGCCAGCAGCTTGAATTGCGGGGGGCTCTACGAGCAGTACTTC
.	TRBV9	.	TRBJ1-1	CASSPHRGLGNTEAFF	TGTGCCAGCAGCCCCCATCGGGGGTTGGGGAACACTGAAGCTTTCTTT
.	TRBV5-6	.	TRBJ2-7	CASNPEGVATYEQYF	TGTGCCAGCAACCCTGAGGGGGTCGCTACCTACGAGCAGTACTTC
.	TRBV19	TRBD2	TRBJ2-7	CASSGTRLAGGHPYEQYF	TGTGCCAGTAGTGGTACCCGACTAGCGGGAGGGCACCCCTACGAGCAGTACTTC
.	TRBV7-9	.	TRBJ2-5	CASSGTLYGGETQYF	TGTGCCAGCAGCGGGACACTTTATGGGGGTGAGACCCAGTACTTC
once	TRBV19	.	TRBJ1-5	CASSWAPDTTPEGQPQHF	TGTGCCAGTAGCTGGGCCCCCGACACCACGCCAGAGGGGCAGCCCCAGCATTTT
.	TRBV27	TRBD2	TRBJ2-1	CATDLAVAYNEQFF	TGTGCCACCGACCTAGCGGTAGCCTACAATGAGCAGTTCTTC
.	TRBV10-3	.	TRBJ2-7	CAISEGGYEQYF	TGTGCCATCAGTGAAGGGGGTTACGAGCAGTACTTC
.	TRBV23-1	.	TRBJ2-1	CASSRVSYNEQFF	TGCGCCAGCAGTCGTGTTTCCTACAATGAGCAGTTCTTC
.	TRBV27	.	TRBJ2-7	CASSFHTGVLYEQYF	TGTGCCAGCAGTTTTCACACGGGAGTTCTCTACGAGCAGTACTTC
once	TRBV6-5	.	TRBJ1-1	CASRVGATEAFF	TGTGCCAGTCGGGTAGGGGCCACTGAAGCTTTCTTT
.	TRBV4-1	.	TRBJ2-7	CASRTIADSSYEQYF	TGCGCCAGCAGAACCATAGCGGACTCGTCCTACGAGCAGTACTTC
few	TRBV4-1	.	TRBJ1-2	CASSQLRGQGNYGYTF	TGCGCCAGCAGCCAACTTCGTGGGCAGGGGAACTATGGCTACACCTTC
.	TRBV29-1	TRBD2	TRBJ2-7	CSVEGGRVGYEQYF	TGCAGCGTTGAGGGTGGGAGGGTCGGCTACGAGCAGTACTTC
once	TRBV6-5	.	TRBJ2-7	CASSSGGTGVYEQYF	TGTGCCAGCAGTTCGGGGGGAACAGGGGTCTACGAGCAGTACTTC
once	TRBV4-1	.	TRBJ1-5	CASSQGGSSNQPQHF	TGCGCCAGCAGCCAAGGAGGGAGTAGCAATCAGCCCCAGCATTTT
.	TRBV6-4	TRBD2	TRBJ2-1	CASSPQTSGDYNEQFF	TGTGCCAGCAGCCCTCAGACTAGCGGGGACTACAATGAGCAGTTCTTC
.	TRBV12-5	.	TRBJ2-7	CASGLGWGYEQYF	TGTGCTAGTGGTTTGGGTTGGGGTTACGAGCAGTACTTC
few	TRBV7-7	.	TRBJ2-3	CASSFYPFSTDTQYF	TGTGCCAGCAGCTTCTATCCCTTTAGCACAGATACGCAGTATTTT
.	TRBV27	.	TRBJ2-3	CASRVWGEWDTQYF	TGTGCCAGCAGGGTTTGGGGCGAATGGGATACGCAGTATTTT
.	TRBV30	.	TRBJ1-6	CAWELVGDMNSPLHF	TGTGCCTGGGAGTTGGTAGGGGATATGAATTCACCCCTCCACTTT
.	TRBV14	.	TRBJ2-1	CASSHDIKGPYNEQFF	TGTGCCAGCAGCCACGATATCAAGGGCCCCTACAATGAGCAGTTCTTC
.	TRBV13	TRBD2	TRBJ2-7	CASSPGTAGGPYEQYF	TGTGCCAGCAGCCCCGGTACAGCGGGAGGGCCGTATGAGCAGTACTTC
once	TRBV5-1	TRBD2	TRBJ2-7	CASSLRAGGPVDSYEQYF	TGCGCCAGCAGCTTGAGAGCGGGAGGGCCTGTAGATTCCTACGAGCAGTACTTC
.	TRBV5-4	.	TRBJ2-3	CASSLDSSDTQYF	TGTGCCAGCAGCTTGGACTCCTCAGATACGCAGTATTTT
.	TRBV30	TRBD1	TRBJ2-7	CAWSPPGQVYEQYF	TGTGCCTGGAGTCCACCAGGACAGGTCTACGAGCAGTACTTC
.	TRBV29-1	.	TRBJ2-1	CSIEGYGSYNEQFF	TGCAGCATAGAGGGTTATGGCTCCTACAATGAGCAGTTCTTC
.	TRBV28	.	TRBJ2-7	CASQDPYEQYF	TGTGCCAGCCAGGACCCCTACGAGCAGTACTTC
few	TRBV7-9	.	TRBJ2-1	CASSPRGGSSYNEQFF	TGTGCCAGCAGCCCCAGGGGTGGCAGCTCCTACAATGAGCAGTTCTTC
.	TRBV7-9	TRBD1	TRBJ2-1	CASSAQPGQGWNEQFF	TGTGCCAGCAGCGCTCAACCCGGACAGGGCTGGAATGAGCAGTTCTTC
.	TRBV19	.	TRBJ2-7	CASRRLGGSVTEQYF	TGTGCCAGTAGGAGATTAGGAGGGTCTGTCACCGAGCAGTACTTC
.	TRBV21-1	.	TRBJ2-7	CASSPGQGGYEQYF	TGTGCCAGCAGCCCGGGGCAGGGTGGCTACGAGCAGTACTTC
.	TRBV5-5	.	TRBJ2-7	CASSLVREYYEQYF	TGTGCCAGCAGCTTGGTCCGGGAGTACTACGAGCAGTACTTC
few	TRBV5-1	.	TRBJ1-4	CASSPAGINEKLFF	TGCGCCAGCAGCCCAGCCGGGATTAATGAAAAACTGTTTTTT
.	TRBV6-5	.	TRBJ2-7	CASSPFLGEWYEQYF	TGTGCCAGCAGCCCGTTTCTCGGGGAGTGGTACGAGCAGTACTTC
.	TRBV11-2	TRBD2	TRBJ2-5	CASSLLAGVGETQYF	TGTGCCAGCAGCTTATTAGCGGGAGTGGGGGAGACCCAGTACTTC
few	TRBV5-6	TRBD1	TRBJ2-7	CASSLSRGTGGYEQYF	TGTGCCAGCAGCTTATCTCGCGGGACAGGAGGCTACGAGCAGTACTTC
.	TRBV16	.	TRBJ2-7	CASSQSVQGRYEQYF	TGTGCCAGCAGCCAATCTGTCCAGGGTCGATACGAGCAGTACTTC
once	TRBV5-1	.	TRBJ1-3	CASRWTDSLGGSGNTIYF	TGCGCCAGCAGATGGACAGACAGCCTCGGTGGGTCTGGAAACACCATATATTTT